The next 32 T cell receptor beta chains were all read from a single sample in a study of shared clonotypes between healthy human individuals. The repertoire was sequenced with immunoSEQ multiplex PCR; TCRdb's copy has only in-frame clones and lacks some. The data show about 79,000 clones, 60% to 70% seen once. Sequencing input: memory CD8+ T cells sorted from blood. Subset specified: CD45RO+ cells pooled with CCR7-negative TemRA cells. These receptors originate from a man under 40 in good health.

The chain carries TRBV28 and TRBJ2-1, with TRBD2 matching 8 bases. Germline CDR1 and CDR2: MDHEN and SYDVKM. V shed 5 bases and J 0 bases; nucleotides not matched to a gene: 6. CDR3 length: 16 amino acids. CDR3 residues: CASSRFSGDSYNEQFF. The CDR3 DNA sequence: TGTGCCAGCAGTAGATTTAGCGGGGACTCCTACAATGAGCAGTTCTTC.

The V and J genes are TRBV11-2 and TRBJ2-1; D is undetermined. The germline V gene has CDR1 SGHAT and CDR2 FQNNGV. Trimming took 3 bases from V and 7 from J, leaving 4 bases between them. CDR3 size: 11 residues. CDR3 residues: CASSFINEQFF. For the CDR3, the DNA is TGTGCCAGCAGCTTTATAAATGAGCAGTTCTTC.

The chain combines TRBV7-9 with TRBJ2-7, with D maybe TRBD2 (5 bases). V was shortened by 3 bases and J by 4 bases, with 13 bases between the two germline ends. Germline CDR1 and CDR2: SEHNR and FQNEAQ (reference sequence). This CDR3 contains 14 residues. The CDR3 bases are TGTGCCAGCAGCTTTGGTTACGAGGGTTACGAGCAGTACTTC. Its translation: CASSFGYEGYEQYF.

The CDR3: CASSLEPGQERQYF. In DNA, the CDR3 is TGTGCCAGCAGCTTGGAACCGGGACAAGAGAGGCAGTACTTC. The chain carries TRBV5-4 and TRBJ2-7; possibly TRBD1 for D (6 bases). With 0 bases removed from V and 9 bases from J, the gap between germline ends came to 16 bases. The CDR3 has 14 amino acids. Germline lookup yields CDR1 SGHNT and CDR2 YYREEE (reference sequence).

This clone was found a few times. CDR3 sequence (DNA): TGCGCCAGCAGCTTGTATGGGGGCAAGGGCTCCACTGAAGCTTTCTTT. Amino acid sequence: CASSLYGGKGSTEAFF. The chain is built from TRBV5-1 and TRBJ1-1; tentatively, D is TRBD1 (6 bases). In germline, CDR1 is SGHRS, CDR2 YFSETQ. The CDR3 extends over 16 amino acids. Trimming stripped 1 base from V and 4 bases from J, with 17 bases between.

This clone was counted ten times or more. The chain joins TRBV27 to TRBJ2-5, with 7 bases matching TRBD1. The CDR3 is 15 residues long. Per the germline V gene, CDR1 is MNHEY and CDR2 is SMNVEV (reference sequence). Trimming at V came to 2 bases and at J to 3 bases, leaving 6 bases not matched to a gene. The CDR3: CASSLTGEGEETQYF. CDR3 coding DNA: TGTGCCAGCAGTTTAACAGGGGAAGGGGAAGAGACCCAGTACTTC.

The J gene is TRBJ1-1, the V gene TRBV7-9, with TRBD1 identical over 7 bases. This CDR3 comprises 16 residues. V trimming: 8 bases; J trimming: 1 base; junction bases outside the gene matches: 13. CDR1 is SEHNR, CDR2 FQNEAQ, per germline (reference sequence). The CDR3 nucleotides read TGTGCCAGCCAGGGCCAAGGGGGCGCGGGGAACACTGAAGCTTTCTTT. Translation gives CASQGQGGAGNTEAFF.

Many counts were recorded for this clone. The V and J genes are TRBV28 and TRBJ2-7; D may correspond to TRBD1 or TRBD2 (5 bases each). The ends were cut back, 7 bases at V and 1 base at J, with 11 bases in the middle. Germline CDR1 is MDHEN and CDR2 is SYDVKM. There are 13 residues in the CDR3. The CDR3 sequence: CASTEGTSYEQYF. The CDR3 DNA reads TGTGCCAGCACCGAGGGGACGTCCTACGAGCAGTACTTC.

V and J are TRBV7-2 and TRBJ2-5; TRBD1 or TRBD2 may be the D gene (5 bases each). Per the germline V gene, CDR1 is SGHTA and CDR2 is FQGNSA. The V and J ends lost 1 base and 7 bases respectively, with 16 bases between them. The CDR3 loop spans 15 amino acids. As DNA, the CDR3 is TGTGCCAGCAGCTTAGGGGGGACCACAGGAGGGACCCAGTACTTC. This gives the protein CASSLGGTTGGTQYF.

V usage is TRBV6-1 and J usage is TRBJ2-5; tentatively, D is TRBD1 (5 bases). The end of the DNA is better explained by TRBJ2-7, so the J call may be wrong. CDR1 is MNHNS and CDR2 is SASEGT in the germline V gene. The CDR3 contains 15 residues. CDR3 in DNA: TGTGCCAGCAGTGGGATTCAGGGTGAATCCTACGAGCAGTACTTC. Amino acid sequence: CASSGIQGESYEQYF.

The V call is TRBV28, the J call TRBJ1-5, with 10 bases fitting TRBD1. The CDR3 length is 13 residues. The V segment lost 11 bases and the J segment 6 bases; nucleotides outside the gene matches: 7. Germline V gives CDR1 MDHEN, CDR2 SYDVKM. The CDR3 region is CALGQGLIQPQHF. CDR3 sequence (DNA): TGTGCCCTGGGACAGGGGTTGATTCAGCCCCAGCATTTT.

The genes are TRBV15 and TRBJ1-5, with D tentatively TRBD1 (6 bases). Trimming took 0 bases from V and 7 from J, leaving 16 bases between them. The CDR3 totals 16 residues. Germline assignment: CDR1 LNHNV and CDR2 YYDKDF (reference sequence). The CDR3 nucleotides read TGTGCCACCAGCAGAGATTTTGGCGAAAGGGGGCAGCCCCAGCATTTT. Translation gives CATSRDFGERGQPQHF.

This clone has a single count. The chain uses TRBV6-1 and TRBJ1-1; a weak D match, TRBD1 (5 bases). The CDR3 is 13 amino acids. V was cut by 2 bases and J by 9 bases, with 13 bases left in between. CDR1 is MNHNS and CDR2 is SASEGT in the germline V gene. The CDR3 region is CASSELRGWQAFF. The DNA of the CDR3 is TGTGCCAGCAGTGAATTACGGGGCTGGCAAGCTTTCTTT.

The V gene is TRBV28, the J gene TRBJ1-1; no clear D. Germline V lookup: CDR1 MDHEN, CDR2 SYDVKM. Trimming took off 6 bases at V and 11 bases at J, with 19 bases between the two ends. The CDR3 length is 13 residues. CDR3 loop: CASSSPRAMFAFF. DNA of the CDR3: TGTGCCAGCAGCTCCCCGAGGGCGATGTTCGCTTTCTTT.

The chain joins TRBV30 to TRBJ1-5, with 9 bases identical to TRBD1. The V segment lost 0 bases and the J segment 2 bases; nucleotides outside the gene matches: 5. This CDR3 is built from 16 residues. The germline V gene encodes CDR1 GTSNPN and CDR2 SVGIG (reference sequence). The CDR3 region has the DNA TGTGCCTGGAGTGTACAGCGACAGGGGGGCAATCAGCCCCAGCATTTT. Protein: CAWSVQRQGGNQPQHF. Filled out from reference TRBV30 and TRBJ1-5, the complete variable domain reads SQTIHQWPATLVQPVGSPLSLECTVEGTSNPNLYWYRQAAGRGLQLLFYSVGIGQISSEVPQNLSASRPQDRQFILSSKKLLLSDSGFYLCAWSVQRQGGNQPQHFGDGTRLSIL.

The V and J genes are TRBV7-8 and TRBJ2-7; D unresolved. The CDR3 totals 12 residues. V lost 1 base and J lost 0, with 1 base in between. CDR1 and CDR2 (germline): SGHVS, FQNEAQ. The CDR3 sequence is CASSLGSYEQYF. In DNA, the CDR3 is TGTGCCAGCAGCTTAGGCTCCTACGAGCAGTACTTC.

In its sample, this clone was seen a few times. V and J are TRBV6-6 and TRBJ1-5; 7 bases align to TRBD1. Germline values: CDR1 MNHNY, CDR2 SVGAGI (reference sequence). The CDR3 loop spans 16 amino acids. The J segment lost 3 bases and the V segment lost 5 bases, leaving 10 bases of the junction unmatched. The CDR3 loop is CASSNLDRAHNQPQHF. As DNA, the CDR3 is TGTGCCAGCAGTAATCTCGACAGGGCACACAATCAGCCCCAGCATTTT.

The chain links TRBV6-5 to TRBJ2-7; TRBD2 aligns across 8 bases. From germline, CDR1 is MNHEY and CDR2 SVGAGI. This CDR3 region has 16 residues. J gave up 2 bases and V 4 bases, and 10 bases lay outside the gene matches. The CDR3 DNA sequence: TGTGCCAGCAGTTCTATCCGGGAGGGAATAACCTACGAGCAGTACTTC. Translation gives CASSSIREGITYEQYF.

V usage is TRBV23-1 and J usage is TRBJ2-2; 7 nucleotides line up with TRBD2. TRBV23-1 is flagged as an ORF with uncertain function. The CDR3 has 18 residues. The V and J ends lost 2 bases and 0 bases, in that order; junction bases with no gene match: 9. The CDR3 nucleotides are TGCGCCAGCAGTCAAACCTCCGCGGGGGTACCGAACACCGGGGAGCTGTTTTTT. This encodes CASSQTSAGVPNTGELFF.

In its sample, this clone was seen a few times. The chain carries TRBV9 and TRBJ2-3, with D perhaps TRBD2 (5 bases). The CDR3 runs 14 residues. CDR1 SGDLS and CDR2 YYNGEE come from the germline V gene. V lost 2 bases and J 0 bases, leaving 7 bases between the germline ends. CDR3 protein: CASSVSGSTDTQYF. The CDR3, as DNA: TGTGCCAGCAGCGTCTCGGGGAGCACAGATACGCAGTATTTT. The full variable domain, completed using reference TRBV9 and TRBJ2-3, is DSGVTQTPKHLITATGQRVTLRCSPRSGDLSVYWYQQSLDQGLQFLIQYYNGEERAKGNILERFSAQQFPDLHSELNLSSLELGDSALYFCASSVSGSTDTQYFGPGTRLTVL.

In its sample, this clone was seen many times. The rearrangement links TRBV5-8 to TRBJ2-2; D is ambiguous. Looked up from germline, CDR1 is SGHTS and CDR2 is YDEGEE. The CDR3 is 13 amino acids. V was cut by 3 bases and J by 7 bases, with 10 bases left in between. The DNA of the CDR3 is TGTGCCAGCAGCTCGAATACCAACGGGGAGCTGTTTTTT. This encodes CASSSNTNGELFF. Drawing the rest from reference TRBV5-8 and TRBJ2-2, the complete variable domain is EAGVTQSPTHLIKTRGQQATLRCSPISGHTSVYWYQQALGLGLQFLLWYDEGEERNRGNFPPRFSGRQFPNYSSELNVNALELEDSALYLCASSSNTNGELFFGEGSRLTVL.

The gene calls are TRBV25-1 and TRBJ2-5; 11 bases match TRBD2. The CDR3 covers 16 residues. The V gene end was trimmed by 4 bases and the J gene end by 5 bases; junction bases not matched to a gene: 9. Germline assignment: CDR1 MGHDK and CDR2 SYGVNS. CDR3 residues: CASSGTSGRGWETQYF. Here the CDR3 DNA reads TGTGCCAGCAGTGGAACTAGCGGGAGAGGCTGGGAGACCCAGTACTTC.

The chain combines TRBV5-6 with TRBJ2-2, with D unresolved. Per the germline V gene, CDR1 is SGHDT and CDR2 is YYEEEE. This CDR3 region has 14 residues. V lost 0 bases, J lost 2 bases, and 5 bases lay in between. The CDR3 is CASSLGQNTGELFF. CDR3 coding DNA: TGTGCCAGCAGCTTGGGACAAAACACCGGGGAGCTGTTTTTT.

The chain carries TRBV29-1 and TRBJ2-1; D gene unclear. The CDR3 covers 17 residues. Trimming took off 0 bases at V and 3 bases at J, with 18 bases between the two ends. From germline, CDR1 is SQVTM and CDR2 ANQGSEA. In DNA form, the CDR3 reads TGCAGCGTTGAAGATGCGCAGGTCAATATTGGCTACAATGAGCAGTTCTTC. Its protein is CSVEDAQVNIGYNEQFF.

J is TRBJ2-3 and V is TRBV5-1, with unresolved D. V lost 2 bases to trimming and J lost 4 bases, with 11 bases between them. CDR3 length equals 14 residues. Germline V gene data show CDR1 as SGHRS and CDR2 as YFSETQ. The DNA for the CDR3 is TGCGCCAGCAGCTTTGGATCCCCCCCAGATACGCAGTATTTT. Protein product: CASSFGSPPDTQYF.

V usage is TRBV7-9 and J usage is TRBJ2-1, with TRBD2 matching over 7 bases. The germline V gene encodes CDR1 SEHNR and CDR2 FQNEAQ (reference sequence). Trimming at V came to 2 bases and at J to 4 bases, leaving 8 bases not matched to a gene. The CDR3 extends over 16 amino acids. DNA of the CDR3: TGTGCCAGCAGCTTATTGTCTAGCGGACTATACAATGAGCAGTTCTTC. Its translation is CASSLLSSGLYNEQFF.

Concerning this clone: Other DNA sequences in the sample encode the same CDR3. This chain links TRBV9 with TRBJ2-7; no reliable D call. Per the germline V gene, CDR1 is SGDLS and CDR2 is YYNGEE. Trimming took 4 bases from V and 0 from J, leaving 11 bases between them. This CDR3 is built from 14 residues. CDR3 in amino acids: CASSPRLYSYEQYF. The CDR3 DNA follows: TGTGCCAGCAGCCCTCGACTGTACTCCTACGAGCAGTACTTC.

The chain couples TRBV6-4 to TRBJ2-1; possible D gene TRBD2, 6 bases. V shed 3 bases and J shed 6 bases, with 9 bases lying between them. The CDR3 is made up of 13 amino acids. CDR1 and CDR2 from the germline V gene are MRHNA and SNTAGT. CDR3 DNA: TGTGCCAGCAGTGAGGGGGACTTCAATGAGCAGTTCTTC. Amino acids: CASSEGDFNEQFF.

The table lists this clone with a count of one. The chain employs TRBV12-2 and TRBJ2-1; no DNA check was done on the table's D call, TRBD2. TRBV12-2 is listed as a pseudogene. This CDR3 region has 14 residues. In nucleotides, the CDR3 is TGTGCAAGTCGCCTTAGTCGACTGTCTGATGAGCAGTTCTTC. It yields the protein CASRLSRLSDEQFF.

The V and J genes are TRBV7-9 and TRBJ1-5; D is uncertain. The CDR3 has 13 residues. Germline CDR1 SEHNR, CDR2 FQNEAQ (reference sequence). The V gene lost 5 bases and the J gene lost 5 bases, with 10 bases spanning the gap. Here the CDR3 DNA reads TGTGCCAGCAGCCTAGGTAGGGATCAGCCCCAGCATTTT. Its protein product is CASSLGRDQPQHF. The entire variable domain, with the rest obtained from reference TRBV7-9 and TRBJ1-5, is as follows: DTGVSQNPRHKITKRGQNVTFRCDPISEHNRLYWYRQTLGQGPEFLTYFQNEAQLEKSRLLSDRFSAERPKGSFSTLEIQRTEQGDSAMYLCASSLGRDQPQHFGDGTRLSIL.

The rearrangement uses TRBV19 and TRBJ1-5, with D perhaps matching TRBD1 (5 bases). Deletions cut 11 bases from V and 0 bases from J, with 14 bases between. The CDR3 is made up of 14 amino acids. Germline V lookup: CDR1 LNHDA, CDR2 SQIVND (reference sequence). The CDR3 is CASKGEGSNQPQHF. CDR3 sequence (DNA): TGTGCCTCAAAAGGGGAGGGTAGCAATCAGCCCCAGCATTTT. Together with reference TRBV19 and TRBJ1-5, the CDR3 gives the full variable domain: DGGITQSPKYLFRKEGQNVTLSCEQNLNHDAMYWYRQDPGQGLRLIYYSQIVNDFQKGDIAEGYSVSREKKESFPLTVTSAQKNPTAFYLCASKGEGSNQPQHFGDGTRLSIL.

The rearrangement joins TRBV7-6 to TRBJ2-1, with 7 bases matching TRBD1. This CDR3 comprises 13 residues. From germline, CDR1 is SGHVS and CDR2 FNYEAQ. V was pared by 5 bases and J by 6 bases, with 4 bases of the junction left unmatched. CDR3: CASSADRFNEQFF. The CDR3 bases are TGTGCCAGCAGCGCGGACAGGTTCAATGAGCAGTTCTTC. The variable domain in full, completed from reference TRBV7-6 and TRBJ2-1, reads GAGVSQSPRYKVTKRGQDVALRCDPISGHVSLYWYRQALGQGPEFLTYFNYEAQQDKSGLPNDRFSAERPEGSISTLTIQRTEQRDSAMYRCASSADRFNEQFFGPGTRLTVL.